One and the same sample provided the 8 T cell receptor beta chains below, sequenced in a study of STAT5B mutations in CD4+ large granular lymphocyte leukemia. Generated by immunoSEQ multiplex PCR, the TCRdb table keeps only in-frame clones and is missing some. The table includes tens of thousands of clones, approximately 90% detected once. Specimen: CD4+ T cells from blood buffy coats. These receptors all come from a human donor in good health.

In DNA, the CDR3 is TGCGCCAGCAGCGATCCTAATTCACCCCTCCACTTT. Translating gives CASSDPNSPLHF. The chain is built from TRBV5-1 and TRBJ1-6; D is ambiguous. Germline CDR1 reads SGHRS; CDR2 reads YFSETQ. The CDR3 covers 12 residues. Trimming shortened V by 4 bases and J by 6 bases, and 5 bases separated the two germline ends. The entire variable domain, with the rest obtained from reference TRBV5-1 and TRBJ1-6, is as follows: KAGVTQTPRYLIKTRGQQVTLSCSPISGHRSVSWYQQTPGQGLQFLFEYFSETQRNKGNFPGRFSGRQFSNSRSEMNVSTLELGDSALYLCASSDPNSPLHFGNGTRLTVT.

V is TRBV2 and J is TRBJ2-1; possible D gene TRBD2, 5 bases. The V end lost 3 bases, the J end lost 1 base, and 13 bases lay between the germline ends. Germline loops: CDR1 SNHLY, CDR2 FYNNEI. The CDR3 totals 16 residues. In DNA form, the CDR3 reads TGTGCCAGCAGTGATTCTAGCCCGTATTCCTACAATGAGCAGTTCTTC. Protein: CASSDSSPYSYNEQFF.

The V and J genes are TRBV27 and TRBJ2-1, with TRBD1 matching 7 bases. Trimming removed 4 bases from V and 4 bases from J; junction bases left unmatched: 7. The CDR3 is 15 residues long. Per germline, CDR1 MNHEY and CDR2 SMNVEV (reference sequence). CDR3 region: CASSSGQLNYNEQFF. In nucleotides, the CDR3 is TGTGCCAGCAGTTCGGGACAGCTTAATTACAATGAGCAGTTCTTC.

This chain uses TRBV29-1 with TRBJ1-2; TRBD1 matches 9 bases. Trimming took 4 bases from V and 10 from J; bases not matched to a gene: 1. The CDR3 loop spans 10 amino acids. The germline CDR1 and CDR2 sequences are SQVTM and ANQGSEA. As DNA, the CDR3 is TGCAGCGTTGGGACAGGGGCCTACACCTTC. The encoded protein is CSVGTGAYTF.

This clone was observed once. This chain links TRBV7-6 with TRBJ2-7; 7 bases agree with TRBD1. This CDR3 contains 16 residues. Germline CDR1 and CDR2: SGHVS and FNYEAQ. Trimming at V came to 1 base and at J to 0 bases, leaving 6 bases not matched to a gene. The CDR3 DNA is TGTGCCAGCAGCTTAGGGACAGGCGATAGCTCCTACGAGCAGTACTTC. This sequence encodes CASSLGTGDSSYEQYF.

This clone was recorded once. The CDR3: CSVGGEGSYNEQFF. The CDR3 DNA sequence: TGCAGCGTTGGGGGGGAGGGGTCCTACAATGAGCAGTTCTTC. V is TRBV29-1 and J is TRBJ2-1, with TRBD2 identical over 7 bases. The CDR3 has 14 amino acids. Germline V gives CDR1 SQVTM, CDR2 ANQGSEA. The V and J ends lost 4 bases and 1 base, in that order; junction bases with no gene match: 4.

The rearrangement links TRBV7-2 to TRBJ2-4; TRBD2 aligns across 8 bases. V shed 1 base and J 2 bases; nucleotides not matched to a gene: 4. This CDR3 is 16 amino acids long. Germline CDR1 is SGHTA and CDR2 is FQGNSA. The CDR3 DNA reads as TGTGCCAGCAGCTTAGACGGGAGGGCCTCCAAAAACATTCAGTACTTC. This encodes CASSLDGRASKNIQYF. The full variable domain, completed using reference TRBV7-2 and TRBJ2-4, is GAGVSQSPSNKVTEKGKDVELRCDPISGHTALYWYRQSLGQGLEFLIYFQGNSAPDKSGLPSDRFSAERTGGSVSTLTIQRTQQEDSAVYLCASSLDGRASKNIQYFGAGTRLSVL.

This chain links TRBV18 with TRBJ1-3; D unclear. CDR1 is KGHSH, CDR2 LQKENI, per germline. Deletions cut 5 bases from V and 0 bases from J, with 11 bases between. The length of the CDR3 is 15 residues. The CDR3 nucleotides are TGTGCCAGCTCAACAGCGGACGGCTCTGGAAACACCATATATTTT. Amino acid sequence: CASSTADGSGNTIYF.